This is a list of T cell receptor beta chains from one sample in a study of T cells in tuberculosis. Using immunoSEQ multiplex PCR, the repertoire was profiled, and TCRdb retains in-frame clones only, with some absent. The table shows under 35,000 clones, with roughly 94% occurring only once. The material was PBMCs, obtained at tuberculosis diagnosis. All receptors derive from an adult with tuberculosis. Some clones in this sample may be carry-over from other donors' samples. CDR3s include the opening cysteine and the closing phenylalanine or tryptophan. Fields, in order: D gene, J gene, clone size, V gene, CDR3 protein, CDR3 DNA. The D gene is left open where the match is weak. Clone size appears in some rows only: once, few, many, or a class for an expanded clone.

D gene: -
J gene: TRBJ1-2
clone size: -
V gene: TRBV2
CDR3 protein: CASSVDKYGYTF
CDR3 DNA: TGTGCCAGCTCTGTGGACAAGTATGGCTACACCTTC

D gene: TRBD1
J gene: TRBJ2-2
clone size: -
V gene: TRBV7-9
CDR3 protein: CASVQGANTGELFF
CDR3 DNA: TGTGCCAGCGTTCAGGGGGCGAACACCGGGGAGCTGTTTTTT

D gene: -
J gene: TRBJ2-3
clone size: -
V gene: TRBV7-2
CDR3 protein: CASSLSLRGSTDTQYF
CDR3 DNA: TGTGCCAGCAGCTTATCACTTCGGGGGAGCACAGATACGCAGTATTTT

D gene: TRBD1
J gene: TRBJ2-4
clone size: once
V gene: TRBV19
CDR3 protein: CASSIKGQLWGVNIQYF
CDR3 DNA: TGTGCCAGTAGTATCAAGGGACAGCTCTGGGGTGTGAACATTCAGTACTTC

D gene: -
J gene: TRBJ1-4
clone size: -
V gene: TRBV4-1
CDR3 protein: CASSQRVGATNEKLFF
CDR3 DNA: TGCGCCAGCAGCCAACGAGTAGGGGCAACTAATGAAAAACTGTTTTTT

D gene: TRBD2
J gene: TRBJ2-2
clone size: -
V gene: TRBV5-1
CDR3 protein: CASSFTSGEGNTGELFF
CDR3 DNA: TGCGCCAGCAGCTTCACTAGCGGGGAGGGGAACACCGGGGAGCTGTTTTTT

D gene: TRBD1
J gene: TRBJ2-7
clone size: -
V gene: TRBV18
CDR3 protein: CASSVDWGQGASNARYEQYF
CDR3 DNA: TGTGCCAGCTCAGTGGATTGGGGACAGGGCGCCTCAAACGCTCGCTACGAGCAGTACTTC

D gene: TRBD2
J gene: TRBJ2-3
clone size: -
V gene: TRBV2
CDR3 protein: CASRDFRTSGRGNTQYF
CDR3 DNA: TGTGCCAGCAGAGACTTCCGGACTAGCGGGAGGGGGAATACGCAGTATTTT

D gene: TRBD2
J gene: TRBJ2-4
clone size: -
V gene: TRBV18
CDR3 protein: CASSNGGASTKNIQYF
CDR3 DNA: TGTGCCAGCTCAAACGGGGGGGCGTCGACCAAAAACATTCAGTACTTC

D gene: -
J gene: TRBJ1-2
clone size: -
V gene: TRBV5-1
CDR3 protein: CASSLGNRVPLSYGYTF
CDR3 DNA: TGCGCCAGCAGCTTGGGGAACAGGGTTCCTCTTAGCTATGGCTACACCTTC

D gene: TRBD1
J gene: TRBJ1-1
clone size: -
V gene: TRBV5-1
CDR3 protein: CASSRTGSEAFF
CDR3 DNA: TGCGCCAGCAGCAGGACAGGATCTGAAGCTTTCTTT

D gene: -
J gene: TRBJ2-1
clone size: once
V gene: TRBV15
CDR3 protein: CATSLLDEQFF
CDR3 DNA: TGTGCCACCAGCCTATTGGATGAGCAGTTCTTC

D gene: TRBD1
J gene: TRBJ1-2
clone size: -
V gene: TRBV6-5
CDR3 protein: CASSYSGQYYGYTF
CDR3 DNA: TGTGCCAGCAGTTACTCGGGACAGTACTATGGCTACACCTTC

D gene: TRBD1
J gene: TRBJ1-2
clone size: -
V gene: TRBV9
CDR3 protein: CASDRGNYGYTF
CDR3 DNA: TGTGCCAGCGACAGGGGTAACTATGGCTACACCTTC

D gene: -
J gene: TRBJ2-7
clone size: -
V gene: TRBV6-1
CDR3 protein: CASTSYEQYF
CDR3 DNA: TGTGCCAGCACCAGCTACGAGCAGTACTTC

D gene: -
J gene: TRBJ1-5
clone size: -
V gene: TRBV7-3
CDR3 protein: CASSSYGTTRGNQPQHF
CDR3 DNA: TGTGCCAGCAGCTCCTATGGGACAACCCGCGGCAATCAGCCCCAGCATTTT

D gene: TRBD1
J gene: TRBJ1-6
clone size: few
V gene: TRBV11-3
CDR3 protein: CASSQGQGGNSPLHF
CDR3 DNA: TGTGCCAGCAGCCAGGGACAGGGGGGTAATTCACCCCTCCACTTT

D gene: TRBD1
J gene: TRBJ1-2
clone size: once
V gene: TRBV2
CDR3 protein: CASSHPRDRGLGYGYTF
CDR3 DNA: TGTGCCAGCAGCCACCCCCGGGACAGGGGGCTTGGCTATGGCTACACCTTC

D gene: -
J gene: TRBJ1-5
clone size: -
V gene: TRBV7-8
CDR3 protein: CASSFGWGGYSNQPQHF
CDR3 DNA: TGTGCCAGCAGCTTTGGGTGGGGGGGGTATAGCAATCAGCCCCAGCATTTT

D gene: -
J gene: TRBJ1-6
clone size: once
V gene: TRBV4-2
CDR3 protein: CASSQVPGQQKDSPLHF
CDR3 DNA: TGTGCCAGCAGCCAAGTCCCAGGACAACAAAAAGATTCACCCCTCCACTTT

D gene: -
J gene: TRBJ1-5
clone size: -
V gene: TRBV19
CDR3 protein: CASSIKGAGQPQHF
CDR3 DNA: TGTGCCAGTAGTATAAAAGGGGCCGGTCAGCCCCAGCATTTT

D gene: -
J gene: TRBJ1-1
clone size: -
V gene: TRBV5-5
CDR3 protein: CASSFWQGEAFF
CDR3 DNA: TGTGCCAGCAGCTTCTGGCAGGGTGAAGCTTTCTTT

D gene: -
J gene: TRBJ1-4
clone size: -
V gene: TRBV6-6
CDR3 protein: CASSYSTPSGEKLFF
CDR3 DNA: TGTGCCAGCAGTTACTCGACCCCAAGCGGTGAAAAACTGTTTTTT

D gene: TRBD2
J gene: TRBJ2-1
clone size: -
V gene: TRBV27
CDR3 protein: CASSPLSSGGTNNEQFF
CDR3 DNA: TGTGCCAGCAGCCCCCTCAGTTCGGGGGGGACAAACAATGAGCAGTTCTTC

D gene: -
J gene: TRBJ2-7
clone size: -
V gene: TRBV6-5
CDR3 protein: CASSYHYPTYEQYF
CDR3 DNA: TGTGCCAGCAGTTACCACTATCCTACTTACGAGCAGTACTTC

D gene: -
J gene: TRBJ1-2
clone size: -
V gene: TRBV30
CDR3 protein: CACTRGGFGYTF
CDR3 DNA: TGTGCCTGTACTCGTGGAGGGTTTGGCTACACCTTC